This TCR beta chain was profiled in a study of blood T cell repertoires in COVID-19. Across the study: The samples span acute and convalescent COVID-19 from the United States, Italy and Spain. From T cells, B-cell-depleted T cells, or PBMCs came the material, which was cDNA or gDNA.

All recovered Cohort 3 donors got two negative PCRs, got clearance, or saw symptom resolution. With V trimmed by 6 bases and J by 1 base, 6 bases remained unmatched. Germline V gene lookup returns CDR1 WSHSY and CDR2 SAAADI. This CDR3 region has 16 residues. Original methodology: Amplification with reference gene primers provided the estimates of nucleated cell counts. The repertoire was sequenced with immunoSEQ multiplex PCR; TCRdb's copy has only in-frame clones and lacks some. V and J calls and clone size are copied from that table; D and trimming were computed from the DNA. Found here are 230,000 or so clones, around 82% of them singletons; the top ten hold roughly 3.1%.

Material for sequencing was PBMCs or T cells enriched from blood (not recorded which). The clonotype was recovered from a man aged 50 to 60 who had recovered from COVID-19. The V gene is TRBV10-2, the J gene TRBJ2-1, with 10 bases fitting TRBD1. The CDR3 reads CASSTTGGRSYNEQFF. The CDR3 DNA reads as TGCGCCAGCAGCACGACAGGGGGCAGGTCCTACAATGAGCAGTTCTTC.